This section outlines one T cell receptor beta chain sequence together with its context. This clonotype was counted between two and nine times. The target of this receptor is not known. The input lacks base qualities; no much larger clone sits a single base away. This record belongs to a study of T cells after yellow fever vaccination (dated by TCRdb to between 2019 and 2020). Study-wide context: The SMART-Seq v4 Ultra Low Input RNA kit was used to prepare libraries from fractions with low cell numbers. To track T-cell clones before and after primary and booster YFV17D yellow fever vaccination, bulk TCR alpha and beta repertoires were sequenced longitudinally. Two healthy male donors, one aged 18 to 29 and one aged 30 to 40 years, were included in the cohort. Blood was drawn at multiple timepoints before and after primary and secondary immunization, with bulk PBMC replicates and cell subsets isolated. What the authors observed across the whole study: Compared with the primary T-cell response, the secondary T-cell response was faster but weaker, reaching its peak on day 5 rather than on day 15. A small fraction of clonotypes appeared in both the CD4 and CD8 compartments, likely as a result of convergent recombination. Computational filtering was required because FACS-sorted repertoires could contain abundant contaminating clonotypes from the bulk population. Most clones expanded after primary vaccination were re-detected after the booster (approximately 95% of CD4 and around 88% of CD8), suggesting broad memory maintenance. Because the study included only a couple of donors, the extent to which the findings can be generalized is limited.

The sequencer listed for this sample is Illumina NovaSeq 6000. TCR cDNA was made using 5'RACE template switching, a step that added a universal primer site and unique molecular identifiers. Priming for cDNA synthesis came from both the TCR alpha and TCR beta constant segments. Library amplification used two PCR steps, and the second PCR step added sample barcodes and sequencing adapters. Libraries were sequenced on Illumina HiSeq 2500 (2x100 bp) or NovaSeq (2x150 bp). Regarding the original processing steps: Demultiplexing of reads and collapsing into UMI consensus sequences were performed with MIGEC, and V(D)J alignment was carried out with MiXCR. Vaccine-responding clonotypes were defined with edgeR using replicate PBMC samples, requiring FDR below 0.01 and a log2 fold change above 5 up to day 15. Each bulk clonotype was labeled CD4 or CD8 based on which sequenced repertoire, CD4 or CD8, contained the clonotype at higher abundance. In TCRdb, the public reads were trimmed at Q25 with fastp and aligned with MiXCR, with productive beta chains retained. Rows merge per CDR3 protein into single entries with the most common DNA and genes. For this entry, the V and J calls and clone size follow TCRdb and not the study's own pipeline. For this sample there are hundreds of thousands of distinct CDR3 sequences; around 19% appear just once. 15% to 20% of the sample belongs to the ten largest clones.

What this sample's treatment or condition label stands for: live attenuated yellow fever vaccine strain. At every blood-draw timepoint, two biological replicates of bulk PBMCs were collected. A standard Ficoll-Paque protocol was used to isolate PBMCs from peripheral blood. RNA was extracted with TriZol from bulk PBMCs, CD4 and CD8 fractions, and dextramer-positive and dextramer-negative fractions. V is shortened by 1 base, J by 4 bases, and the region joining them spans 7 bases. Taken from cysteine to phenylalanine, the CDR3 has 12 residues. The kept DNA is CDR3 alone, 36 bases in frame from the first base. Based on the germline V gene (reference sequence), the CDR1 and CDR2 sequences are DFQATT and SNEGSKA.

Sequenced here: PBMCs, sampled before the yellow fever booster vaccination. The chain uses TRBV20-1 and TRBJ2-5, with the D gene uncertain. This clonotype originated in a man between 18 and 35 years old who received the YFV17D yellow fever vaccine. The DNA sequence is as follows: TGCAGTGCTAGAGGGTTGGGAGAGACCCAGTACTTC. The translation is CSARGLGETQYF.